This is a list of T cell receptor beta chains from one sample in a study of cytomegalovirus exposure and HLA in healthy donors. Generated by immunoSEQ multiplex PCR, the TCRdb table keeps only in-frame clones and is missing some. This sample carries tens of thousands of clones, 90% of them seen once, and the ten largest clones take approximately 1.1%. The sample comprised PBMCs. All receptors come from a young man in good health and CMV-seronegative. Each CDR3 is given with its conserved first and last residue. Fields, in order: D gene, J gene, V gene, clone size, CDR3 length, CDR3 DNA, CDR3 protein. D genes are given only for firm matches. The size entry is marked missing in some rows and otherwise reads once, few, many or a size class.

d_call: TRBD1
j_call: TRBJ2-7
v_call: TRBV7-3
clone_size: NA
cdr3_length: 15
cdr3_nt: TGTGCCAGCAGCTCGTCTAGACAGGGTGCCTACGAGCAGTACTTC
cdr3_aa: CASSSSRQGAYEQYF

d_call: TRBD2
j_call: TRBJ2-7
v_call: TRBV7-9
clone_size: NA
cdr3_length: 13
cdr3_nt: TGTGCCAGCAGGCGCGGGAGGGAGGACGAGCAGTACTTC
cdr3_aa: CASRRGREDEQYF

d_call: TRBD2
j_call: TRBJ2-3
v_call: TRBV4-1
clone_size: NA
cdr3_length: 16
cdr3_nt: TGCGCCAGCAGCCAAGGGACTAGCGGGAGCACAGATACGCAGTATTTT
cdr3_aa: CASSQGTSGSTDTQYF

d_call: NA
j_call: TRBJ2-6
v_call: TRBV11-2
clone_size: NA
cdr3_length: 18
cdr3_nt: TGTGCCAGCAGCTCAGTCCGGGATTCTCTCTCTGGGGCCAACGTCCTGACTTTC
cdr3_aa: CASSSVRDSLSGANVLTF

d_call: TRBD1
j_call: TRBJ2-7
v_call: TRBV4-1
clone_size: once
cdr3_length: 15
cdr3_nt: TGCGCCAGCAGCCAACTCACAGGGGGCCCCTACGAGCAGTACTTC
cdr3_aa: CASSQLTGGPYEQYF

d_call: TRBD2
j_call: TRBJ2-7
v_call: TRBV18
clone_size: NA
cdr3_length: 15
cdr3_nt: TGTGCCAGCTCACCGACCGGGAGGTCTTCCTACGAGCAGTACTTC
cdr3_aa: CASSPTGRSSYEQYF

d_call: NA
j_call: TRBJ2-5
v_call: TRBV7-8
clone_size: NA
cdr3_length: 14
cdr3_nt: TGTGCCAGCAGGGACAGAGTGGGTCAAGAGACCCAGTACTTC
cdr3_aa: CASRDRVGQETQYF

d_call: TRBD2
j_call: TRBJ2-7
v_call: TRBV5-8
clone_size: NA
cdr3_length: 16
cdr3_nt: TGTGCCAGCAGCTGGTCAGCGGGAGTGAGGGGATACGAGCAGTACTTC
cdr3_aa: CASSWSAGVRGYEQYF

d_call: TRBD1
j_call: TRBJ2-7
v_call: TRBV4-2
clone_size: NA
cdr3_length: 16
cdr3_nt: TGTGCCAGCAGCCCCGATCGAGCGGGACAGGGGCACGAGCAGTACTTC
cdr3_aa: CASSPDRAGQGHEQYF

d_call: NA
j_call: TRBJ2-1
v_call: TRBV11-1
clone_size: few
cdr3_length: 15
cdr3_nt: TGTGCCAGCAGCCCCTATCGCGGGACCTACAATGAGCAGTTCTTC
cdr3_aa: CASSPYRGTYNEQFF

d_call: TRBD2
j_call: TRBJ2-7
v_call: TRBV7-9
clone_size: NA
cdr3_length: 12
cdr3_nt: TGTGCCAGCAGCTCAACTAGCGGGAGGGCGTACTTC
cdr3_aa: CASSSTSGRAYF

d_call: TRBD2
j_call: TRBJ2-1
v_call: TRBV5-4
clone_size: NA
cdr3_length: 14
cdr3_nt: TGTGCCACCAAACCGGGACTAGCGGACCCCCCACCGTTCTTC
cdr3_aa: CATKPGLADPPPFF

d_call: TRBD2
j_call: TRBJ2-7
v_call: TRBV4-2
clone_size: many
cdr3_length: 20
cdr3_nt: TGTGCCAGCAGCCTGAGCTTAGGTACTAGCGGGTCTAGGGGTGACGGCGAGCAGTACTTC
cdr3_aa: CASSLSLGTSGSRGDGEQYF

d_call: NA
j_call: TRBJ2-5
v_call: TRBV18
clone_size: NA
cdr3_length: 14
cdr3_nt: TGTGCCAGCTCACAGGCTAGCGCACAAGAGACCCAGTACTTC
cdr3_aa: CASSQASAQETQYF

d_call: NA
j_call: TRBJ2-7
v_call: TRBV7-6
clone_size: NA
cdr3_length: 15
cdr3_nt: TGTGCCAGCAGCTTAAGGGGGGGATCTGGCTACGAGCAGTACTTC
cdr3_aa: CASSLRGGSGYEQYF

d_call: TRBD2
j_call: TRBJ2-7
v_call: TRBV28
clone_size: NA
cdr3_length: 15
cdr3_nt: TGTGCCAGCTCCTCTGGGGGGACTAGCATCTACGAGCAGTACTTC
cdr3_aa: CASSSGGTSIYEQYF

d_call: TRBD1
j_call: TRBJ1-1
v_call: TRBV10-3
clone_size: NA
cdr3_length: 13
cdr3_nt: TGTGCCACCAAAGGGACAGATAACACTGAAGCTTTCTTT
cdr3_aa: CATKGTDNTEAFF

d_call: TRBD1
j_call: TRBJ2-2
v_call: TRBV10-3
clone_size: NA
cdr3_length: 15
cdr3_nt: TGTGCCATCAATACGGGACAGGGGAACACCGGGGAGCTGTTTTTT
cdr3_aa: CAINTGQGNTGELFF

d_call: NA
j_call: TRBJ1-3
v_call: TRBV7-9
clone_size: NA
cdr3_length: 13
cdr3_nt: TGTGCCAGCAACGGACAAAAGGGAAACACCATATATTTT
cdr3_aa: CASNGQKGNTIYF

d_call: NA
j_call: TRBJ2-5
v_call: TRBV28
clone_size: NA
cdr3_length: 12
cdr3_nt: TGTGCCAGCAGAGCGGAGCGAAAGACCCAGTACTTC
cdr3_aa: CASRAERKTQYF

d_call: NA
j_call: TRBJ2-7
v_call: TRBV30
clone_size: once
cdr3_length: 13
cdr3_nt: TGTGCCTGGACTCTGGCCCAATCCTACGAGCAGTACTTC
cdr3_aa: CAWTLAQSYEQYF

d_call: NA
j_call: TRBJ2-5
v_call: TRBV7-2
clone_size: NA
cdr3_length: 13
cdr3_nt: TGTGCCAGCAGCCGACAGAACCAAGAGACCCAGTACTTC
cdr3_aa: CASSRQNQETQYF

d_call: NA
j_call: TRBJ2-3
v_call: TRBV7-2
clone_size: NA
cdr3_length: 13
cdr3_nt: TGTGCCAGCAGCCTGGGGGGATACGATACGCAGTATTTT
cdr3_aa: CASSLGGYDTQYF

d_call: TRBD1
j_call: TRBJ2-3
v_call: TRBV14
clone_size: NA
cdr3_length: 16
cdr3_nt: TGTGCCAGCAGCCAAGATCCGACAGGGGGCCGAGATACGCAGTATTTT
cdr3_aa: CASSQDPTGGRDTQYF

d_call: NA
j_call: TRBJ2-2
v_call: TRBV21-1
clone_size: once
cdr3_length: 19
cdr3_nt: TGTGCCAGCCTACCCGGACAGGGGGCGATCGAGTTTAACACCGGGGAGCTGTTTTTT
cdr3_aa: CASLPGQGAIEFNTGELFF

d_call: NA
j_call: TRBJ2-6
v_call: TRBV6-1
clone_size: NA
cdr3_length: 16
cdr3_nt: TGTGCCAGCAGTCAAGACAGAAGCTCTGGGGCCAACGTCCTGACTTTC
cdr3_aa: CASSQDRSSGANVLTF

d_call: NA
j_call: TRBJ1-1
v_call: TRBV4-3
clone_size: NA
cdr3_length: 15
cdr3_nt: TGCGCCAGCAGCCAAGAAGGGGTTCGAAACACTGAAGCTTTCTTT
cdr3_aa: CASSQEGVRNTEAFF

d_call: NA
j_call: TRBJ2-4
v_call: TRBV27
clone_size: NA
cdr3_length: 16
cdr3_nt: TGTGCCAGCAGTTCCCCGACAAGCCTAGCCAAAAACATTCAGTACTTC
cdr3_aa: CASSSPTSLAKNIQYF

d_call: NA
j_call: TRBJ2-7
v_call: TRBV6-6
clone_size: NA
cdr3_length: 13
cdr3_nt: TGTGCCAGCAGTTTCCGCCGGTGGTACGAGCAGTACTTC
cdr3_aa: CASSFRRWYEQYF

d_call: NA
j_call: TRBJ2-1
v_call: TRBV5-1
clone_size: NA
cdr3_length: 14
cdr3_nt: TGCGCCAGCAGCTTGGACGGGATCTACAATGAGCAGTTCTTC
cdr3_aa: CASSLDGIYNEQFF

d_call: TRBD1
j_call: TRBJ2-7
v_call: TRBV9
clone_size: NA
cdr3_length: 15
cdr3_nt: TGTGCCAGCAGCGTAGGTACAGGGGGCCTTCACGAGCAGTACTTC
cdr3_aa: CASSVGTGGLHEQYF

d_call: NA
j_call: TRBJ2-6
v_call: TRBV7-9
clone_size: NA
cdr3_length: 17
cdr3_nt: TGTGCCAGCAGCTTGGGGGCTTCTCACTCTGGGGCCAACGTCCTGACTTTC
cdr3_aa: CASSLGASHSGANVLTF

d_call: NA
j_call: TRBJ1-1
v_call: TRBV11-3
clone_size: once
cdr3_length: 16
cdr3_nt: TGTGCCAGCAGCCCTAAGGGGTGGTCGGGGGGCACTGAAGCTTTCTTT
cdr3_aa: CASSPKGWSGGTEAFF

d_call: NA
j_call: TRBJ1-1
v_call: TRBV19
clone_size: NA
cdr3_length: 11
cdr3_nt: TGTGCCAGTAGAGAGAGGGTTGAAGCTTTCTTT
cdr3_aa: CASRERVEAFF

d_call: TRBD2
j_call: TRBJ2-2
v_call: TRBV19
clone_size: NA
cdr3_length: 16
cdr3_nt: TGTGCCAGTAATTATACTAGCGGGGCGAACACCGGGGAGCTGTTTTTT
cdr3_aa: CASNYTSGANTGELFF

d_call: NA
j_call: TRBJ2-1
v_call: TRBV21-1
clone_size: once
cdr3_length: 14
cdr3_nt: TGTGCCAGCAGCAAAGAGGCGGCAGACAATGAGCAGTTCTTC
cdr3_aa: CASSKEAADNEQFF

d_call: TRBD2
j_call: TRBJ2-7
v_call: TRBV4-2
clone_size: NA
cdr3_length: 16
cdr3_nt: TGTGCCAGCAGCCAAGATCAGACTAGCCCCTCCTACGAGCAGTACTTC
cdr3_aa: CASSQDQTSPSYEQYF

d_call: NA
j_call: TRBJ2-1
v_call: TRBV6-5
clone_size: NA
cdr3_length: 14
cdr3_nt: TGTGCCAGCAGTCCCGAGCGGACTTACAATGAGCAGTTCTTC
cdr3_aa: CASSPERTYNEQFF

d_call: TRBD1
j_call: TRBJ2-7
v_call: TRBV6-1
clone_size: NA
cdr3_length: 13
cdr3_nt: TGTGCCAGCAGTGGGGACAGGGGGGACGAGCAGTACTTC
cdr3_aa: CASSGDRGDEQYF

d_call: NA
j_call: TRBJ1-5
v_call: TRBV10-2
clone_size: NA
cdr3_length: 15
cdr3_nt: TGCGCCAGCAGGAGGGGGTCGGAGAGCAATCAGCCCCAGCATTTT
cdr3_aa: CASRRGSESNQPQHF

d_call: TRBD1
j_call: TRBJ1-4
v_call: TRBV18
clone_size: NA
cdr3_length: 13
cdr3_nt: TGTGCCAGCTCACGGACAGGATCGGAAAAACTGTTTTTT
cdr3_aa: CASSRTGSEKLFF

d_call: TRBD1
j_call: TRBJ1-1
v_call: TRBV13
clone_size: NA
cdr3_length: 14
cdr3_nt: TGTGCCAGCAGCTTAGAGGACAGGGGAACTGAAGCTTTCTTT
cdr3_aa: CASSLEDRGTEAFF

d_call: TRBD2
j_call: TRBJ2-1
v_call: TRBV5-1
clone_size: NA
cdr3_length: 16
cdr3_nt: TGCGCCAGCAGCCGAGGGACTAGCGGGACTTACAATGAGCAGTTCTTC
cdr3_aa: CASSRGTSGTYNEQFF

d_call: TRBD1
j_call: TRBJ2-7
v_call: TRBV19
clone_size: NA
cdr3_length: 14
cdr3_nt: TGTGCCAGTAGATCTTCGACAGGGCGCTACGAGCAGTACTTC
cdr3_aa: CASRSSTGRYEQYF

d_call: TRBD2
j_call: TRBJ2-2
v_call: TRBV4-1
clone_size: NA
cdr3_length: 19
cdr3_nt: TGCGCCAGCAGCCACCGCGAAGCGGGAGTCTTAATTGGAACCGGGGAGCTGTTTTTT
cdr3_aa: CASSHREAGVLIGTGELFF

d_call: NA
j_call: TRBJ2-2
v_call: TRBV19
clone_size: NA
cdr3_length: 16
cdr3_nt: TGTGCCAGTAGTATTCAGGCCTATGCGAACACCGGGGAGCTGTTTTTT
cdr3_aa: CASSIQAYANTGELFF

d_call: NA
j_call: TRBJ2-7
v_call: TRBV6-6
clone_size: NA
cdr3_length: 11
cdr3_nt: TGTGCCAGCAGCCGGGACTCCGAGCAGTACTTC
cdr3_aa: CASSRDSEQYF

d_call: TRBD2
j_call: TRBJ2-7
v_call: TRBV5-4
clone_size: NA
cdr3_length: 15
cdr3_nt: TGTGCCAGCAGCCAGACTAGCGGGATCTCCTACGAGCAGTACTTC
cdr3_aa: CASSQTSGISYEQYF

d_call: TRBD2
j_call: TRBJ2-5
v_call: TRBV6-1
clone_size: once
cdr3_length: 13
cdr3_nt: TGTGCCAGCAGGTACTGGGAGGGAGAGACCCAGTACTTC
cdr3_aa: CASRYWEGETQYF

d_call: NA
j_call: TRBJ1-1
v_call: TRBV5-4
clone_size: once
cdr3_length: 13
cdr3_nt: TGTGCCAGCAGCTTGGGAGGGAACACTGAAGCTTTCTTT
cdr3_aa: CASSLGGNTEAFF

d_call: TRBD2
j_call: TRBJ2-6
v_call: TRBV11-3
clone_size: NA
cdr3_length: 15
cdr3_nt: TGTGCCAGCAGCGGACTAGCCGTTGGGGCCAACGTCCTGACTTTC
cdr3_aa: CASSGLAVGANVLTF

d_call: NA
j_call: TRBJ2-3
v_call: TRBV27
clone_size: NA
cdr3_length: 13
cdr3_nt: TGTGCCAGCAGTTCCACGGGAACAGATACGCAGTATTTT
cdr3_aa: CASSSTGTDTQYF

d_call: NA
j_call: TRBJ1-1
v_call: TRBV7-2
clone_size: NA
cdr3_length: 15
cdr3_nt: TGTGCCAGCAGCTTAGTCTGGAGGCGGGACACTGAAGCTTTCTTT
cdr3_aa: CASSLVWRRDTEAFF

d_call: NA
j_call: TRBJ1-2
v_call: TRBV14
clone_size: NA
cdr3_length: 15
cdr3_nt: TGTGCCAGCAGCCAAGCTGGAAAGGGAGGGTATGGCTACACCTTC
cdr3_aa: CASSQAGKGGYGYTF

d_call: TRBD1
j_call: TRBJ2-1
v_call: TRBV27
clone_size: NA
cdr3_length: 14
cdr3_nt: TGTGCCAGCAGTAGACAGGGAGAGTACAATGAGCAGTTCTTC
cdr3_aa: CASSRQGEYNEQFF

d_call: NA
j_call: TRBJ2-7
v_call: TRBV11-2
clone_size: NA
cdr3_length: 12
cdr3_nt: TGTGCCAGCAGCCAGGGGACCTACGAGCAGTACTTC
cdr3_aa: CASSQGTYEQYF

d_call: TRBD2
j_call: TRBJ2-1
v_call: TRBV5-1
clone_size: NA
cdr3_length: 15
cdr3_nt: TGCGCCAGCAGCTTGGTAGGGACTAGCGGCGATGGGAGGTTCTTC
cdr3_aa: CASSLVGTSGDGRFF